These 16 T cell receptor beta chains were all obtained from the same sample, sequenced in a study of human T cells and chemical hapten exposure. Time point noted: patch test 3, about 24 weeks after DPC sensitization. This sample's treatment: therapeutic diphenylcyclopropenone sensitization with weekly scalp DPC. One entry per CDR3 protein results from TCRdb running MiXCR on the RACE reads. Seen here are tens of thousands of distinct CDR3 sequences, roughly a tenth observed once, and the top ten hold about 3.5%. The sequenced sample was whole blood, obtained in connection with sensitization to the hapten diphenylcyclopropenone (DPC). The origin of the receptors is a woman aged 50 to 60 with alopecia areata. Some clones in this sample may be carry-over from other donors' samples.

Many counts were recorded for this clonotype. V and J are TRBV5-1 and TRBJ2-7; a possible D gene is TRBD1 (7 bases). The germline V gene encodes CDR1 SGHRS and CDR2 YFSETQ. CDR3 length equals 15 residues. V was trimmed by 1 base and J by 3 bases, leaving 14 bases between them. For the CDR3, the DNA is TGCGCCAGCAGCTTGTTGGGGGGACAGAACTACGAGCAGTACTTC. This codes for CASSLLGGQNYEQYF.

This clonotype was picked up many times. The V gene is TRBV11-2, the J gene TRBJ2-5; 15 positions match TRBD2. Germline V lookup: CDR1 SGHAT, CDR2 FQNNGV. With 5 bases clipped from V and 5 bases from J, the junction kept 3 bases outside the gene matches. The CDR3 has 15 residues. The DNA for the CDR3 is TGTGCCAGCAGCACCGGGACTAGCGGGAGGGAGACCCAGTACTTC. Translation gives CASSTGTSGRETQYF.

This clonotype has ten or more counts. V usage is TRBV20-1 and J usage is TRBJ2-1; D is undetermined. The CDR3 has 11 residues. Germline V lookup: CDR1 DFQATT, CDR2 SNEGSKA (reference sequence). V was cut by 1 base and J by 7 bases, with 5 bases left in between. CDR3 nucleotide sequence: TGCAGTGCTAGAGGAATGAATGAGCAGTTCTTC. Protein sequence: CSARGMNEQFF.

A few counts support this clonotype. The genes are TRBV5-1 and TRBJ2-5, with 10 bases fitting TRBD1. Germline V gene sequence: CDR1 SGHRS, CDR2 YFSETQ. V shed 5 bases and J 5 bases; nucleotides not matched to a gene: 6. This CDR3 is 14 amino acids long. The CDR3 DNA follows: TGCGCCAGCAGTCTGACAGGGGGCTCGGAGACCCAGTACTTC. It is translated as CASSLTGGSETQYF. Complete variable domain (other parts from reference TRBV5-1 and TRBJ2-5): KAGVTQTPRYLIKTRGQQVTLSCSPISGHRSVSWYQQTPGQGLQFLFEYFSETQRNKGNFPGRFSGRQFSNSRSEMNVSTLELGDSALYLCASSLTGGSETQYFGPGTRLLVL.

The chain recombines TRBV7-2 with TRBJ2-7; weak D call: TRBD2 (6 bases). This CDR3 spans 14 amino acids. CDR1 SGHTA and CDR2 FQGNSA come from the germline V gene. V was shortened by 5 bases and J by 3 bases, with 14 bases between the two germline ends. The CDR3 bases are TGTGCCAGCAGCCGGGACTGGATGGACTACGAGCAGTACTTC. Its translation: CASSRDWMDYEQYF.

V usage is TRBV20-1 and J usage is TRBJ2-1, with 11 bases fitting TRBD2. The trim removed 5 bases at V and 3 bases at J, leaving 6 bases unmatched. Germline-derived CDR1 and CDR2 are DFQATT and SNEGSKA (reference sequence). The CDR3 is 15 amino acids. The CDR3 region has the DNA TGCAGTGCTCGGTTCGGGACTAGCGGCTACAATGAGCAGTTCTTC. Amino acid sequence: CSARFGTSGYNEQFF.

This clonotype was seen many times. The rearrangement links TRBV20-1 to TRBJ2-3; D is undetermined. The length of the CDR3 is 16 residues. V was clipped by 5 bases and J by 0 bases, with 18 bases between them. Germline assignment: CDR1 DFQATT and CDR2 SNEGSKA (reference sequence). The CDR3 coding sequence is TGCAGTGCTGAGGCCCTCAGGCCCACTAGCACAGATACGCAGTATTTT. Amino acid sequence: CSAEALRPTSTDTQYF.

This clonotype was observed at least ten times. V and J are TRBV21-1 and TRBJ2-1; TRBD1, the table's D call, was not compared with the DNA. TRBV21-1 is a pseudogene locus. The CDR3 contains 14 residues. This CDR3 is CASSTPAGVNEQFF. In DNA, the CDR3 is TGTGCCAGCAGCACCCCGGCGGGGGTCAATGAGCAGTTCTTC.

This clonotype came up many times. The chain couples TRBV7-3 to TRBJ2-2; 13 positions match TRBD2. In germline, CDR1 is SGHTA, CDR2 FQGTGA. This CDR3 contains 15 residues. J gave up 8 bases and V 4 bases, and 4 bases lay outside the gene matches. This chain's CDR3 is CASSSGLAGVGELFF. The CDR3 nucleotides read TGTGCCAGCAGCTCCGGACTAGCGGGAGTTGGGGAGCTGTTTTTT.

There are many counts of this clonotype. The chain is built from TRBV3-1 and TRBJ1-2, with 11 bases matching TRBD1. Per the germline V gene, CDR1 is LGHDT and CDR2 is YNNKEL (reference sequence). The CDR3 runs 16 residues. With 5 bases clipped from V and 8 bases from J, the junction kept 13 bases outside the gene matches. CDR3 sequence: CASSKSPGQGAGGYTF. The CDR3 region has the DNA TGTGCCAGCAGCAAAAGCCCCGGACAGGGGGCAGGGGGCTACACCTTC.

The J gene is TRBJ2-5, the V gene TRBV28, with D tentatively TRBD2 (6 bases). Germline V gives CDR1 MDHEN, CDR2 SYDVKM. The CDR3 contains 14 residues. V was cut by 4 bases and J by 1 base, with 10 bases left in between. CDR3 in amino acids: CASSSAGTQETQYF. CDR3 DNA: TGTGCCAGCAGTTCCGCGGGAACCCAAGAGACCCAGTACTTC.

There are a few counts of this clonotype. V usage is TRBV7-2 and J usage is TRBJ2-6; 8 bases fit TRBD1. The germline CDR1 and CDR2 sequences are SGHTA and FQGNSA. With V trimmed by 0 bases and J by 1 base, 8 bases remained unmatched. The CDR3 spans 19 residues. CDR3 nucleotide sequence: TGTGCCAGCAGCTTAGCCCCGGGACAGGCTACATCTGGGGCCAACGTCCTGACTTTC. Amino acids: CASSLAPGQATSGANVLTF.

The chain employs TRBV11-1 and TRBJ2-7; D may be TRBD1 (7 bases). This CDR3 has 18 residues. V was clipped by 5 bases and J by 0 bases, with 23 bases between them. CDR1 SGHAT and CDR2 FQDESV come from the germline V gene (reference sequence). The CDR3 region is CASSRQGGLDGNSYEQYF. In DNA, the CDR3 is TGTGCCAGCAGCCGCCAGGGGGGCCTCGACGGGAACTCCTACGAGCAGTACTTC.

This clonotype has at least ten counts. The genes are TRBV20-1 and TRBJ2-1; TRBD2 aligns across 9 bases. From germline, CDR1 is DFQATT and CDR2 SNEGSKA (reference sequence). CDR3 length: 15 residues. Trimming took 3 bases from V and 8 from J; bases not matched to a gene: 11. The CDR3 coding sequence is TGCAGTGCTAGGGACGGGACTAGCCCCTTCCATGAGCAGTTCTTC. It specifies CSARDGTSPFHEQFF.

This clonotype was seen a handful of times. This chain links TRBV28 with TRBJ2-2; perhaps TRBD1 as D (6 bases). Deletions cut 7 bases from V and 2 bases from J, with 14 bases between. This CDR3 has 15 residues. Per germline, CDR1 MDHEN and CDR2 SYDVKM. CDR3 nucleotides: TGTGCCAGCACCAGGGACACAGCTAACACCGGGGAGCTGTTTTTT. Amino acids: CASTRDTANTGELFF.

This clonotype was counted only a few times. The V and J genes are TRBV20-1 and TRBJ2-7, with 12 bases fitting TRBD2. The CDR3 runs to 15 residues. The V gene's germline CDR1 is DFQATT and CDR2 SNEGSKA (reference sequence). Trimming removed 0 bases from V and 4 bases from J; junction bases left unmatched: 4. The CDR3 region has the DNA TGCAGTGCTAGAGATCCGGGGACTAGCGGGTACGAGCAGTACTTC. Its translation: CSARDPGTSGYEQYF.